The following is a T cell receptor beta chain sequence with its context. This clonotype turned up a few times. Its target antigen remains unknown. The input lacks base qualities; no much larger clone sits a single base away. Relative to germline, V is missing 6 bases and J is missing 3 bases, with 11 bases of the junction outside any gene match. From the germline V gene, CDR1 is MNHNS and CDR2 is SASEGT. The CDR3 goes from the cysteine to the phenylalanine over 18 residues. Here the CDR3 DNA is all that survives: 54 bases in frame from base 1. The data belong to a study of T-cell reconstitution after alpha-beta-depleted transplantation in children (dated by TCRdb to 2016 to 2017). Study-level background: The study quantitatively tracked T-cell immune reconstitution after TCRalphabeta/CD19-depleted allogeneic hematopoietic cell transplantation in children using TCR repertoire profiling.

The library came from PCR. The run used an Illumina HiSeq 2500. Molecular barcoding was employed in the preparation of TCR libraries, with unique molecular identifiers being used to normalize TCRbeta repertoire quantification. TCRdb reworked the public reads: Q25 trimming with fastp, MiXCR clone assembly, productive beta chains retained. Under each unique CDR3 protein, matching rows form one entry showing the most common genes and DNA. The sample yields about 500,000 distinct CDR3 sequences; 30% to 35% were counted once. The ten largest clonotypes hold around 2.4% of the sample. The sequence was collected from a human donor who donated a stem cell graft to a child with aplastic anemia. Specimen: PBMCs from the stem cell graft donor, collected from the stem cell graft. The chain couples TRBV6-1 to TRBJ2-3, with 14 middle bases fitting TRBD2. The CDR3 protein: CASSRGTSGSWTTDTQYF. Here is the DNA: TGTGCCAGCAGCCGAGGGACTAGCGGGAGTTGGACGACAGATACGCAGTATTTT.